This T cell receptor (beta chain) stems from a study of a mutant IDH1 vaccine in newly diagnosed glioma. Study details: Either 4-6 weeks after radiotherapy alone or alongside temozolomide, vaccination was begun. An approximately 62% male, 37.5% female split and a mean age of about 40 years characterized treated patients. Findings and limits, study-wide: Of all patients, around 94% showed vaccine-induced immune responses.

Profiled with immunoSEQ multiplex PCR; TCRdb holds only in-frame clones, not every one. The profile shows some 130,000 clones, around 80% of them singletons. Of note for this clone: The antigen is unknown.

Specified time point: week 11, during vaccination. Vaccination comprised doses that each held 300 ug of mutant IDH1 20-mer peptide, plus topical imiquimod. CDR1 is LNHDA and CDR2 is SQIVND in the germline V gene (reference sequence). Trimming removed 6 bases from V and 6 bases from J; junction bases left unmatched: 11. This CDR3 has 16 amino acids. The material was PBMCs, obtained from a glioma patient whose treatment included an IDH1 peptide vaccine. The chain carries TRBV19 and TRBJ1-5; 10 bases map to TRBD1. This TCR was sampled from a man aged 35 to 55 with glioma. The CDR3 bases are TGTGCCAGTAGCAAGCCGGGACAGGGGAAAAGTCAGCCCCAGCATTTT. This sequence encodes CASSKPGQGKSQPQHF.